This TCR beta chain was found in a study of a mutant IDH1 vaccine in newly diagnosed glioma. As for the study in general: Vaccines began 4-6 weeks after radiotherapy alone, or with temozolomide cycles. Treated patients showed a male proportion of roughly 60%, a female proportion of around 40%, and a mean age of around 40 years.

This CDR3 comprises 14 residues. V was cut by 0 bases and J by 1 base, with 7 bases left in between. Germline lookup yields CDR1 SGHNT and CDR2 YYREEE (reference sequence). The repertoire was sequenced with immunoSEQ multiplex PCR; TCRdb's copy has only in-frame clones and lacks some. The repertoire holds around 57,000 clones, with around four fifths as singletons. Time point noted: week 35, safety follow-up. Vaccine doses each comprised 300 ug of mutant IDH1 20-mer peptide, with topical imiquimod. New WHO grade 3 or 4 IDH1-mutant, ATRX-lost astrocytomas were present in all donors. Notes on this clone: Antigen: not known.

The genes are TRBV5-4 and TRBJ1-1; D perhaps matches TRBD1 (5 bases). This TCR came from a man younger than 40 with glioma. Source: PBMCs, taken from a glioma patient whose treatment included an IDH1 peptide vaccine. CDR3 nucleotide sequence: TGTGCCAGCAGCTTGGTAGGGGAGAACACTGAAGCTTTCTTT. It is translated as CASSLVGENTEAFF.